Below, one TCR beta chain is given with its context. This sample is drawn from a study of cytomegalovirus exposure and HLA in healthy donors. The germline V gene encodes CDR1 ENHRY and CDR2 SYGVKD. Trimming stripped 6 bases from V and 8 bases from J, with 16 bases between. The CDR3 length is 13 residues. PCR was performed using 60 Vbeta and 13 Jbeta primers. Only in-frame clones appear in the TCRdb table, and some are missing; sequencing was by immunoSEQ multiplex PCR. The table records more than 65,000 clones, about 68% of them present only once. The chain recombines TRBV10-3 with TRBJ1-2, with a possible D match to TRBD1 (6 bases). The sequenced sample was PBMCs. The receptor comes from a woman aged 50 to 60 in good health and CMV-seropositive. The DNA for the CDR3 is TGTGCCATCAGCGATGGACAGTCTCCGGGCTACACCTTC. It is translated as CAISDGQSPGYTF.